The 5 T cell receptor beta chains below come from one sample, sequenced in a study of CD8 T cells in Susac syndrome. Random hexamers were used to reverse transcribe an amount of about 0.45 to 1 ug RNA. TCRdb used MiXCR to reprocess the immunoSEQ multiplex PCR reads, holding one entry per CDR3 protein. The sample lists about 430,000 distinct CDR3 sequences, 85% to 90% occurring once. Sequencing input: CD8+ T cells from PBMCs. Source of these receptors: a human donor with multiple sclerosis.

The chain carries TRBV9 and TRBJ2-5, with D possibly matching TRBD1 (6 bases). The ends were cut back, 1 base at V and 5 bases at J, with 12 bases in the middle. The CDR3 has 14 amino acids. Germline loops: CDR1 SGDLS, CDR2 YYNGEE. CDR3 sequence (DNA): TGTGCCAGCAGCGTACAGCCCCAGGGGGAGACCCAGTACTTC. The encoded protein is CASSVQPQGETQYF.

The chain couples TRBV12-3 or TRBV12-4 to TRBJ1-5; 7 bases map to TRBD1. This CDR3 is 18 amino acids long. J lost 2 bases, V lost 1 base, and 11 bases had no gene match. The CDR3 sequence is CASSLGDRAVGGNQPQHF. DNA for the CDR3: TGTGCCAGCAGTTTAGGTGACAGGGCGGTCGGTGGCAATCAGCCCCAGCATTTT.

This chain connects TRBV5-1 to TRBJ2-3; 10 positions match TRBD1. CDR3 length: 16 amino acids. The V segment lost 3 bases and the J segment 3 bases; nucleotides outside the gene matches: 7. From germline, CDR1 is SGHRS and CDR2 YFSETQ. The DNA for the CDR3 is TGCGCCAGCAGCTCCGGGACAGGGGAAGGAACAGATACGCAGTATTTT. It translates to CASSSGTGEGTDTQYF.

The gene calls are TRBV7-9 and TRBJ2-7, with D possibly matching TRBD2 (6 bases). V was trimmed by 5 bases and J by 3 bases, leaving 11 bases between them. There are 13 residues in the CDR3. Germline V gene lookup returns CDR1 SEHNR and CDR2 FQNEAQ (reference sequence). The CDR3 sequence is CASSPGSGYEQYF. The CDR3 DNA sequence: TGTGCCAGCAGCCCCGGGAGCGGCTACGAGCAGTACTTC.

The chain recombines TRBV28 with TRBJ1-5; D remains unclear. Germline V gene data show CDR1 as MDHEN and CDR2 as SYDVKM. The V gene lost 2 bases and the J gene lost 0 bases, with 8 bases spanning the gap. The CDR3 sequence is 15 residues long. The CDR3 DNA reads TGTGCCAGCAGTTTAGCGGCTTATAGCAATCAGCCCCAGCATTTT. Translating it yields CASSLAAYSNQPQHF.